The 32 T cell receptor beta chains below were found in one sample sequenced in a study of shared clonotypes between healthy human individuals. Produced via immunoSEQ multiplex PCR; TCRdb's table is partial and in-frame only. The sample lists about 2.4 million clones; 90% to 95% were seen once. Input material: naive CD4+ T cells from PBMCs. Subset: CD45RA+ positively selected. The source of these receptors is a man younger than 30 in good health. Some clones in this sample may be carry-over from other donors' samples.

The count of this clone is one. The chain uses TRBV9 and TRBJ2-2; D is uncertain. Deletions cut 4 bases from V and 3 bases from J, with 10 bases between. The CDR3 runs 14 residues. From germline, CDR1 is SGDLS and CDR2 YYNGEE. CDR3 DNA: TGTGCCAGCAGCTCCACCGGGTACACCGGGGAGCTGTTTTTT. Translating gives CASSSTGYTGELFF.

The chain couples TRBV19 to TRBJ1-5; 9 nucleotides agree with TRBD1. The junction had 9 bases not matched to a gene; V was cut back by 5 bases and J by 7 bases. This CDR3 region has 15 residues. Germline values: CDR1 LNHDA, CDR2 SQIVND (reference sequence). As DNA, the CDR3 is TGTGCCAGTAGTCCGGGACAGGGAGGTGGCCAGCCCCAGCATTTT. Protein product: CASSPGQGGGQPQHF.

This clone was picked up one time. This rearrangement joins TRBV29-1 to TRBJ2-3, with 7 bases fitting TRBD2. The CDR3 runs 15 residues. Germline CDR1 is SQVTM and CDR2 is ANQGSEA. After removal of 3 bases from V and 2 bases from J, the junction contained 8 bases not matched to a gene. DNA for the CDR3: TGCAGCGTTGATGGGCTAGCGGCTCCCACAGATACGCAGTATTTT. Translated: CSVDGLAAPTDTQYF.

Points on this clone: Other DNA sequences of this sample code for an identical CDR3. The genes are TRBV5-1 and TRBJ2-7; D perhaps matches TRBD2 (6 bases). The germline gives CDR1 SGHRS, CDR2 YFSETQ. The CDR3 consists of 14 residues. Trimming removed 0 bases at V and 0 bases at J, with 7 bases between. This chain's CDR3 is CASSLGGDSYEQYF. CDR3 nucleotide sequence: TGCGCCAGCAGCTTGGGGGGGGACTCCTACGAGCAGTACTTC.

V usage is TRBV11-2 and J usage is TRBJ2-5; the D is unclear. The J call may be wrong; the DNA end is better matched by TRBJ2-7. Per germline, CDR1 SGHAT and CDR2 FQNNGV. The CDR3 has 16 residues. The CDR3: CASSLVTLGASYEQYF. The CDR3 DNA sequence: TGTGCCAGCAGCTTAGTTACGCTAGGAGCCTCCTACGAGCAGTACTTC.

The gene calls are TRBV15 and TRBJ2-4; the D gene is possibly TRBD1 (5 bases). The CDR3 contains 17 residues. Germline V CDR1 and CDR2: LNHNV, YYDKDF (reference sequence). V lost 1 base, J lost 1 base, and 14 bases lay in between. The CDR3 bases are TGTGCCACCAGCAGAGTTACGGCAGCAGGGGCCAAAAACATTCAGTACTTC. Encoded protein: CATSRVTAAGAKNIQYF.

This sequence joins TRBV2 and TRBJ1-2; TRBD1 is a possible D gene (5 bases). The CDR3 length is 14 residues. The germline V and J ends were trimmed by 7 bases and 5 bases, with 17 bases remaining between them. The germline V gene has CDR1 SNHLY and CDR2 FYNNEI. The CDR3: CASIEGGVLYGYTF. The CDR3 DNA reads TGTGCCAGCATCGAGGGAGGGGTACTGTATGGCTACACCTTC. The variable domain in full, with the rest retrieved from reference TRBV2 and TRBJ1-2, is EPEVTQTPSHQVTQMGQEVILRCVPISNHLYFYWYRQILGQKVEFLVSFYNNEISEKSEIFDDQFSVERPDGSNFTLKIRSTKLEDSAMYFCASIEGGVLYGYTFGSGTRLTVV.

The rearrangement uses TRBV28 and TRBJ1-1; D gene ambiguous. This CDR3 has 13 amino acids. CDR1 and CDR2 (germline): MDHEN, SYDVKM. V lost 2 bases and J lost 5, with 9 bases in between. DNA of the CDR3: TGTGCCAGCAGTTTACGTCCAGGAACTGAAGCTTTCTTT. It codes for CASSLRPGTEAFF. Filled out from reference TRBV28 and TRBJ1-1, the complete variable domain reads DVKVTQSSRYLVKRTGEKVFLECVQDMDHENMFWYRQDPGLGLRLIYFSYDVKMKEKGDIPEGYSVSREKKERFSLILESASTNQTSMYLCASSLRPGTEAFFGQGTRLTVV.

The chain couples TRBV30 to TRBJ2-1, with D tentatively TRBD1 or TRBD2 (6 bases each). This CDR3 is 14 amino acids long. The germline V gene has CDR1 GTSNPN and CDR2 SVGIG (reference sequence). V lost 7 bases and J lost 1, with 14 bases in between. CDR3 residues: CAYLWGASYNEQFF. The CDR3 DNA reads TGTGCCTACCTTTGGGGGGCATCCTACAATGAGCAGTTCTTC.

The CDR3 bases are TGTGCCAGCAGCTTAGTGGCCGGGACGCCAGGGGACTACGAGCAGTACTTC. Translated: CASSLVAGTPGDYEQYF. This chain links TRBV7-8 with TRBJ2-7; possible D gene TRBD1, 6 bases. This CDR3 has 17 residues. Between the trimmed V and J ends, which lost 1 base and 3 bases, there was a span of 19 bases. Germline CDR1 reads SGHVS; CDR2 reads FQNEAQ.

V and J are TRBV15 and TRBJ2-7, with D unclear. The CDR3 is 12 amino acids. CDR1 is LNHNV and CDR2 is YYDKDF in the germline V gene (reference sequence). Trimming left V 3 bases short and J 7 bases short, with 10 bases between. CDR3 residues: CATSSMKLEQYF. The CDR3 bases are TGTGCCACCAGCAGTATGAAGTTAGAGCAGTACTTC.

The chain combines TRBV14 with TRBJ2-7; D gene ambiguous. The CDR3 is 15 residues long. Germline V gene lookup returns CDR1 SGHDN and CDR2 FVKESK. Between the trimmed V and J ends, which lost 4 bases and 0 bases, there was a span of 13 bases. In DNA form, the CDR3 reads TGTGCCAGCAGCCTCTTAGGGCGGTTCTCCTACGAGCAGTACTTC. It specifies CASSLLGRFSYEQYF.

This clone was seen only a few times. The junction departs from germline at one end; a sequencing error may be responsible. V gene TRBV5-3 combines with J gene TRBJ1-1; D remains ambiguous. TRBV5-3 is an ORF; its function is uncertain. The CDR3 runs 10 residues. The CDR3 sequence is CARSSTDPLF. The DNA of the CDR3 is TGTGCCAGAAGCTCTACGGACCCACTTTTT.

In the case of this clone: This sample also contains other DNA sequences that code for the same CDR3. The chain is built from TRBV28 and TRBJ1-5, with 9 bases aligning to TRBD1. Trimming took 2 bases from V and 3 from J; bases not matched to a gene: 2. The CDR3 is 15 amino acids. The germline V gene has CDR1 MDHEN and CDR2 SYDVKM. This CDR3 is CASSLGTGHNQPQHF. The CDR3 nucleotides are TGTGCCAGCAGTTTAGGGACAGGGCACAATCAGCCCCAGCATTTT.

The chain employs TRBV5-1 and TRBJ2-3; no definite D call. V was trimmed by 1 base and J by 6 bases, leaving 12 bases between them. This CDR3 spans 14 amino acids. The V gene's germline CDR1 is SGHRS and CDR2 YFSETQ. Here the CDR3 reads CASSLSLSGDTQYF. The CDR3 DNA is TGCGCCAGCAGCTTGAGCCTCAGTGGGGATACGCAGTATTTT.

The chain has TRBV27 and TRBJ2-4; D call uncertain. V shed 8 bases and J shed 0 bases, with 14 bases lying between them. CDR3 size: 15 residues. The V gene's germline CDR1 is MNHEY and CDR2 SMNVEV (reference sequence). For the CDR3, the DNA is TGTGCCAGCGGAAAGCAGAATCTAGCCAAAAACATTCAGTACTTC. Translated, it gives CASGKQNLAKNIQYF.

This rearrangement joins TRBV7-8 to TRBJ2-5; TRBD1 aligns across 8 bases. J gave up 5 bases and V 4 bases, and 9 bases lay outside the gene matches. CDR3 length equals 15 residues. From germline, CDR1 is SGHVS and CDR2 FQNEAQ. CDR3 region: CASSYGQGLRETQYF. CDR3 sequence (DNA): TGTGCCAGCAGCTATGGACAGGGTCTTCGGGAGACCCAGTACTTC. The whole variable domain, remainder taken from reference TRBV7-8 and TRBJ2-5, is GAGVSQSPRYKVAKRGQDVALRCDPISGHVSLFWYQQALGQGPEFLTYFQNEAQLDKSGLPSDRFFAERPEGSVSTLKIQRTQQEDSAVYLCASSYGQGLRETQYFGPGTRLLVL.

The rearrangement uses TRBV11-2 and TRBJ2-2; 7 positions match TRBD1. After removal of 5 bases from V and 3 bases from J, the junction contained 6 bases not matched to a gene. Per the germline V gene, CDR1 is SGHAT and CDR2 is FQNNGV. CDR3 length: 15 amino acids. The CDR3 sequence is CASSRTGTDTGELFF. CDR3 coding DNA: TGTGCCAGCAGCCGAACTGGGACAGACACCGGGGAGCTGTTTTTT.

The chain joins TRBV7-3 to TRBJ2-3; no firm D call. This CDR3 is built from 15 residues. CDR1 is SGHTA, CDR2 FQGTGA, per germline. V lost 5 bases and J 3 bases, leaving 15 bases between the germline ends. The CDR3 DNA sequence: TGTGCCAGCAGCCCAGAAGCCTCGGAAACAGATACGCAGTATTTT. This sequence encodes CASSPEASETDTQYF.

The V and J genes are TRBV5-1 and TRBJ2-4; 7 nucleotides line up with TRBD1. This CDR3 is 16 amino acids long. Trimming cost V 4 bases and J 0 bases; bases outside gene matches: 7. Germline lookup yields CDR1 SGHRS and CDR2 YFSETQ. Here the CDR3 DNA reads TGCGCCAGCAGCATAGGGACAGTCCTAGCCAAAAACATTCAGTACTTC. Its protein product is CASSIGTVLAKNIQYF.

The rearrangement uses TRBV5-1 and TRBJ2-5, with a tentative D call TRBD1 (7 bases). This CDR3 is built from 13 residues. Germline CDR1 reads SGHRS; CDR2 reads YFSETQ. The ends were cut back, 3 bases at V and 3 bases at J, with 9 bases in the middle. CDR3 protein: CASSSGGKETQYF. The CDR3 bases are TGCGCCAGCAGCTCAGGGGGGAAAGAGACCCAGTACTTC.

The rearrangement uses TRBV4-2 and TRBJ1-4; a weak D match, TRBD1 (5 bases). V gave up 0 bases and J gave up 4 bases, with 15 bases separating them. This CDR3 is 17 amino acids long. Germline V gene lookup returns CDR1 LGHNA and CDR2 YNFKEQ. CDR3 nucleotides: TGTGCCAGCAGCCAAGATAATGCAGGGACCTTTAATGAAAAACTGTTTTTT. This codes for CASSQDNAGTFNEKLFF.

This chain connects TRBV27 to TRBJ1-2, with D perhaps TRBD1 (6 bases). The V and J ends lost 5 bases and 4 bases respectively, with 17 bases between them. Germline loops: CDR1 MNHEY, CDR2 SMNVEV (reference sequence). The CDR3 totals 15 residues. CDR3 in amino acids: CASSRTGQQAYGYTF. Written as DNA, the CDR3 is TGTGCCAGCAGTCGAACCGGACAGCAGGCCTATGGCTACACCTTC.

The rearrangement joins TRBV28 to TRBJ1-4; D remains ambiguous. The CDR3 is 15 amino acids. Trimming removed 6 bases at V and 0 bases at J, with 11 bases between. Germline V gives CDR1 MDHEN, CDR2 SYDVKM. DNA for the CDR3: TGTGCCAGCAGCACAACAAAAGCAACTAATGAAAAACTGTTTTTT. Translation: CASSTTKATNEKLFF. Full variable domain (remainder filled in from reference TRBV28 and TRBJ1-4): DVKVTQSSRYLVKRTGEKVFLECVQDMDHENMFWYRQDPGLGLRLIYFSYDVKMKEKGDIPEGYSVSREKKERFSLILESASTNQTSMYLCASSTTKATNEKLFFGSGTQLSVL.

The J gene is TRBJ2-1, the V gene TRBV5-1, with 10 bases identical to TRBD2. CDR1 and CDR2 from the germline V gene are SGHRS and YFSETQ. The CDR3 contains 14 residues. Trimming took 2 bases from V and 5 from J; bases not matched to a gene: 1. The CDR3 loop reads CASSFGLADNEQFF. The DNA for the CDR3 is TGCGCCAGCAGCTTCGGACTAGCGGACAATGAGCAGTTCTTC.

The gene calls are TRBV28 and TRBJ2-7; D is uncertain. The CDR3 contains 11 residues. CDR1 is MDHEN and CDR2 is SYDVKM in the germline V gene. Trimming shortened V by 4 bases and J by 6 bases, and 7 bases separated the two germline ends. CDR3 sequence (DNA): TGTGCCAGCAGTTGGAGAAGCGAGCAGTACTTC. It translates to CASSWRSEQYF.

V usage is TRBV15 and J usage is TRBJ1-4; TRBD1 is a possible D gene (5 bases). This CDR3 is 15 amino acids long. The germline V and J ends were trimmed by 2 bases and 7 bases, with 14 bases remaining between them. Germline V gene data show CDR1 as LNHNV and CDR2 as YYDKDF (reference sequence). The CDR3 is CATSRTQGRSEKLFF. The CDR3 coding sequence is TGTGCCACCAGCAGAACCCAGGGCAGGAGTGAAAAACTGTTTTTT.

This rearrangement joins TRBV6-1 to TRBJ2-7, with 7 bases lining up with TRBD2. The CDR3 is 13 amino acids. CDR1 and CDR2 (germline): MNHNS, SASEGT. CDR3 DNA: TGTGCCAGCAGTGTCGTAAGTGGAGCGCGGGGGTTTGTG. Protein sequence: CASSVVSGARGFV.

V gene TRBV2 combines with J gene TRBJ2-7; D uncertain. Trimming took 5 bases from V and 3 from J, leaving 8 bases between them. CDR3 length: 12 residues. The germline CDR1 and CDR2 sequences are SNHLY and FYNNEI. The CDR3 DNA sequence: TGTGCCAGCAGTCGGCAGAACTACGAGCAGTACTTC. Its translation: CASSRQNYEQYF. Variable domain in full (rest from reference TRBV2 and TRBJ2-7): EPEVTQTPSHQVTQMGQEVILRCVPISNHLYFYWYRQILGQKVEFLVSFYNNEISEKSEIFDDQFSVERPDGSNFTLKIRSTKLEDSAMYFCASSRQNYEQYFGPGTRLTVT.

V is TRBV10-3 and J is TRBJ1-2; 8 positions agree with TRBD1. CDR3 length: 13 residues. Germline V gene sequence: CDR1 ENHRY, CDR2 SYGVKD. V gave up 4 bases and J gave up 6 bases; unmatched junction bases: 4. CDR3 sequence: CAISVDREDGYTF. The CDR3 DNA follows: TGTGCCATCAGTGTGGACAGGGAGGATGGCTACACCTTC.

The chain joins TRBV7-2 to TRBJ1-2; D unresolved. CDR3 length equals 15 residues. Trimming cost V 0 bases and J 0 bases, with 8 bases left between them. Per germline, CDR1 SGHTA and CDR2 FQGNSA. For the CDR3, the DNA is TGTGCCAGCAGCTTAGCGCAGGCAACTAACTATGGCTACACCTTC. It encodes CASSLAQATNYGYTF.

V gene TRBV7-9 combines with J gene TRBJ2-7, with TRBD2 matching 8 bases. This CDR3 has 15 residues. V shed 4 bases, J shed 2 bases, and the junction held 7 bases outside the gene matches. In germline, CDR1 is SEHNR, CDR2 FQNEAQ (reference sequence). As DNA, the CDR3 is TGTGCCAGCAGCTCATGGGGGACTAGACCCTACGAGCAGTACTTC. Amino acids: CASSSWGTRPYEQYF. The full variable domain, completed using reference TRBV7-9 and TRBJ2-7, is DTGVSQNPRHKITKRGQNVTFRCDPISEHNRLYWYRQTLGQGPEFLTYFQNEAQLEKSRLLSDRFSAERPKGSFSTLEIQRTEQGDSAMYLCASSSWGTRPYEQYFGPGTRLTVT.